The clone carrying this T cell receptor beta chain occurred once. This record comes from a study of T cell clones after liver transplantation. Study at large: Three of eight recipients were HCV-positive; others had non-autoimmune, non-viral indications.

Data came from immunoSEQ multiplex PCR; TCRdb stores just in-frame clones and leaves some out. The sample contains 20,000 to 30,000 clones, about 70% of which appear only once. Germline V gene sequence: CDR1 SGHNT, CDR2 YYREEE (reference sequence). There are 15 residues in the CDR3. V shed 0 bases and J 4 bases; nucleotides not matched to a gene: 3. The material was CD4+ T cells from blood, obtained before liver transplant. This chain joins TRBV5-4 and TRBJ2-7, with 11 nucleotides matching TRBD2. The TCR sequence derives from a human donor who received a liver transplant. CDR3 protein: CASSLGGLAEYEQYV. The CDR3 DNA is TGTGCCAGCAGCTTGGGGGGACTAGCGGAGTACGAGCAGTACGTC.